The clone carrying this TCR beta chain appeared a few times. No antigen is known for it. The sample comes from a study of T cell repertoires in cytomegalovirus infection. Looking at the study overall: CMV epitopes used comprised recently identified HLA-C-restricted ones and well-studied HLA-B-restricted ones. It can be stated that public TCR beta signatures indicated CMV infection as well as a matching HLA type.

Points from the study as a whole: Pooled public TCR beta family frequency picked out CMV carriers with the relevant HLA. The ex vivo response was dominated by HLA-C-restricted CMV-specific TCR beta clonotypes.

One entry per CDR3 protein, called by TCRdb with MiXCR from the reads. Counted here are roughly 990,000 distinct CDR3 sequences, about a third occurring once; the ten biggest clones make up 13%. The V gene lost 2 bases and the J gene lost 4 bases, with 9 bases spanning the gap. This CDR3 comprises 14 residues. Germline loops: CDR1 ENHRY, CDR2 SYGVKD. This TCR was sampled from a human donor in good health (CMV status not recorded). Some clones in this sample may be carry-over from other donors' samples. Source: cultured CD8+ T cells from PBMCs, taken from culture after CMV antigen stimulation. V gene TRBV10-3 combines with J gene TRBJ2-1; D might be TRBD1 or TRBD2, each matching 5 bases. The CDR3 region is CAISEVGGYNEQFF. Here the CDR3 DNA reads TGTGCCATCAGTGAGGTTGGGGGATACAATGAGCAGTTCTTC.